This T cell receptor beta chain was retrieved from a study of cytotoxic CD8 clonotypes in ibrutinib-treated CLL. Looking at the study overall: Following treatment for a median around twelve months, range 6 to 36, response samples were then taken.

This clone appeared a few times. The V gene end was trimmed by 0 bases and the J gene end by 6 bases; junction bases not matched to a gene: 2. The CDR3 extends over 14 amino acids. CDR1 and CDR2 (germline): SGHKS, YYEKEE (reference sequence). Investigators sought sequencing depths of between 1 in 200,000 and 1 in 1 million T cells. The data were produced by immunoSEQ multiplex PCR, yet TCRdb's version contains in-frame clones alone and is incomplete. The repertoire consists of under 30,000 clones, with approximately 54% occurring once and the leading ten covering about 4.8%. The chain is built from TRBV5-5 and TRBJ1-4, with 7 bases matching TRBD1. This sequence was found in a human donor with chronic lymphocytic leukemia. The sample consisted of PBMCs, taken before ibrutinib treatment. CDR3 protein: CASSLVGTDEKLFF. CDR3 DNA: TGTGCCAGCAGCTTGGTTGGGACAGATGAAAAACTGTTTTTT.